The next 23 T cell receptor beta chains were all read from a single sample in a study of T cells in Graves' hyperthyroidism and ophthalmopathy. It was RNA transcripts that yielded the amplified TCR beta CDR3 regions. The HTBI primer set drove a first-round RT-PCR of the TCR CDR3. MiXCR was run by TCRdb on the multiplex PCR reads, yielding one entry per CDR3 protein. Of 360,000 or so distinct CDR3 sequences listed, 19% were seen once; the top ten hold around 4%. Input material: blood. These TCRs come from a woman aged 18-29 years with Graves' hyperthyroidism.

This clonotype was recorded many times. This sequence joins TRBV7-2 and TRBJ1-1; 7 nucleotides agree with TRBD1. Germline loops: CDR1 SGHTA, CDR2 FQGNSA. The CDR3 runs to 14 residues. The J segment lost 4 bases and the V segment lost 1 base, leaving 3 bases of the junction unmatched. As DNA, the CDR3 is TGTGCCAGCAGCTTAGGCAGGGGGTCCACTGAAGCTTTCTTT. Translated, it gives CASSLGRGSTEAFF.

This clonotype was recorded at least ten times. The CDR3 DNA is TGCGCCAGCAGCTTGGGTTCAGCCCTGGGGGATGGCTACACCTTC. It translates to CASSLGSALGDGYTF. The chain joins TRBV5-1 to TRBJ1-2; a weak D match, TRBD1 (5 bases). The CDR3 loop spans 15 amino acids. The germline V and J ends were trimmed by 0 bases and 6 bases, with 15 bases remaining between them. The germline CDR1 and CDR2 sequences are SGHRS and YFSETQ. The full variable domain, in which reference TRBV5-1 and TRBJ1-2 provide the parts outside the CDR3, is KAGVTQTPRYLIKTRGQQVTLSCSPISGHRSVSWYQQTPGQGLQFLFEYFSETQRNKGNFPGRFSGRQFSNSRSEMNVSTLELGDSALYLCASSLGSALGDGYTFGSGTRLTVV.

In this sample, this clonotype turned up many times. The chain joins TRBV29-1 to TRBJ1-2, with 9 nucleotides matching TRBD1. Germline V gives CDR1 SQVTM, CDR2 ANQGSEA. The V gene end was trimmed by 5 bases and the J gene end by 3 bases; junction bases not matched to a gene: 7. The CDR3 is 14 residues long. The CDR3 is CSVMDRGYDYGYTF. CDR3 coding DNA: TGCAGCGTTATGGACAGGGGCTATGACTATGGCTACACCTTC. Based on the CDR3 plus reference TRBV29-1 and TRBJ1-2, the full variable domain is SAVISQKPSRDICQRGTSLTIQCQVDSQVTMMFWYRQQPGQSLTLIATANQGSEATYESGFVIDKFPISRPNLTFSTLTVSNMSPEDSSIYLCSVMDRGYDYGYTFGSGTRLTVV.

This clonotype was recorded at least ten times. The V gene is TRBV12-3 or TRBV12-4, the J gene TRBJ1-1, with TRBD1 matching 7 bases. This CDR3 contains 14 residues. J lost 1 base, V lost 8 bases, and 7 bases had no gene match. The CDR3 region is CASRKTGRNTEAFF. For the CDR3, the DNA is TGTGCCAGCCGAAAGACAGGGAGGAACACTGAAGCTTTCTTT.

Ten or more counts support this clonotype. J is TRBJ1-2 and V is TRBV28, with a weak D call TRBD1 (6 bases). The CDR3 spans 13 residues. V was cut by 11 bases and J by 2 bases, with 15 bases left in between. Germline V gene sequence: CDR1 MDHEN, CDR2 SYDVKM. CDR3 sequence (DNA): TGTGCCCTGGGGGGGCGCCCGAACTATGGCTACACCTTC. It codes for CALGGRPNYGYTF.

This clonotype was found many times. The CDR3 here is CASSPPDNQPQHF. The DNA for the CDR3 is TGCGCCAGCAGCCCCCCGGACAATCAGCCCCAGCATTTT. The V and J genes are TRBV4-1 and TRBJ1-5; D is unclear. V lost 4 bases, J lost 3 bases, and 7 bases lay in between. The CDR3 sequence is 13 residues long. The germline CDR1 and CDR2 sequences are MGHRA and YSYEKL.

V usage is TRBV18 and J usage is TRBJ1-1; TRBD1 aligns across 12 bases. CDR1 and CDR2 from the germline V gene are KGHSH and LQKENI. This CDR3 has 17 amino acids. The J segment lost 1 base and the V segment lost 4 bases, leaving 7 bases of the junction unmatched. The CDR3 region has the DNA TGTGCCAGCTCACAAGGGACAGGGGGCACGCCGAACACTGAAGCTTTCTTT. Protein product: CASSQGTGGTPNTEAFF. The full variable domain, rest sourced from reference TRBV18 and TRBJ1-1, is NAGVMQNPRHLVRRRGQEARLRCSPMKGHSHVYWYRQLPEEGLKFMVYLQKENIIDESGMPKERFSAEFPKEGPSILRIQQVVRGDSAAYFCASSQGTGGTPNTEAFFGQGTRLTVV.

This clonotype was counted at least ten times. The V call is TRBV20-1, the J call TRBJ2-7, with TRBD2 matching 9 bases. V lost 6 bases to trimming and J lost 4 bases; unmatched junction nucleotides: 10. This CDR3 has 14 amino acids. Germline V CDR1 and CDR2: DFQATT, SNEGSKA (reference sequence). The CDR3 DNA is TGCAGTGCCGCGACTAGCGGAGAGGGATACGAGCAGTACTTC. Amino acids: CSAATSGEGYEQYF.

This clonotype was counted at least ten times. The chain is built from TRBV20-1 and TRBJ1-1, with TRBD1 as a possible D gene (5 bases). CDR1 and CDR2 from the germline V gene are DFQATT and SNEGSKA (reference sequence). V was cut by 0 bases and J by 6 bases, with 11 bases left in between. The CDR3 has 13 amino acids. In nucleotides, the CDR3 is TGCAGTGCTAGAGATTGGGGGAGGGCTGAAGCTTTCTTT. Protein: CSARDWGRAEAFF.

Only a few counts were recorded for this clonotype. A much bigger clone sits one base away, suggesting this may be a read error. The rearrangement uses TRBV9 and TRBJ1-5, with D perhaps matching TRBD1 (5 bases). CDR1 and CDR2 from the germline V gene are SGDLS and YYNGEE. CDR3 size: 15 residues. The CDR3 is CASSVEPTDNQPQQF. The DNA for the CDR3 is TGTGCCAGCAGCGTAGAACCGACGGACAATCAGCCCCAGCAGTTT.

This clonotype was recorded many times. V and J are TRBV12-3 or TRBV12-4 and TRBJ1-5; D uncertain. The length of the CDR3 is 13 residues. Trimming took off 3 bases at V and 6 bases at J, with 9 bases between the two ends. CDR3 amino acids: CASSFMDGQPQHF. The CDR3 coding sequence is TGTGCCAGCAGTTTCATGGACGGTCAGCCCCAGCATTTT.

V usage is TRBV18 and J usage is TRBJ2-7, with D perhaps TRBD1 (6 bases). CDR3 length: 13 residues. V was pared by 2 bases and J by 6 bases, with 11 bases between. CDR1 and CDR2 (germline): KGHSH, LQKENI. CDR3 nucleotides: TGTGCCAGCTCACCAGCAGGGGCGGGCGAGCAGTACTTC. Its translation is CASSPAGAGEQYF. Full variable domain (rest looked up from reference TRBV18 and TRBJ2-7): NAGVMQNPRHLVRRRGQEARLRCSPMKGHSHVYWYRQLPEEGLKFMVYLQKENIIDESGMPKERFSAEFPKEGPSILRIQQVVRGDSAAYFCASSPAGAGEQYFGPGTRLTVT.

This clonotype was observed many times. This chain joins TRBV11-2 and TRBJ2-7; tentative D call: TRBD1 (6 bases). Germline CDR1 and CDR2: SGHAT and FQNNGV. With 1 base removed from V and 3 bases from J, the gap between germline ends came to 10 bases. The length of the CDR3 is 14 residues. The CDR3 DNA is TGTGCCAGCAGCTTAGTACTAGGGGGCTACGAGCAGTACTTC. Protein product: CASSLVLGGYEQYF.

The J gene is TRBJ2-2, the V gene TRBV7-9; TRBD1 agrees at 9 bases. CDR1 and CDR2 from the germline V gene are SEHNR and FQNEAQ (reference sequence). CDR3 size: 14 residues. With V trimmed by 6 bases and J by 4 bases, 3 bases remained unmatched. The CDR3 sequence: CASRSTGGTGELFF. The CDR3 DNA reads as TGTGCCAGCAGATCGACAGGGGGCACCGGGGAGCTGTTTTTT.

This clonotype was recorded at least ten times. The rearrangement links TRBV10-3 to TRBJ1-3; D might be TRBD1 (5 bases). V lost 3 bases and J 2 bases, leaving 11 bases between the germline ends. The CDR3 is made up of 15 amino acids. Germline V gene data show CDR1 as ENHRY and CDR2 as SYGVKD. The CDR3 sequence: CAISEDSITGNTIYF. DNA for the CDR3: TGTGCCATCAGTGAAGACAGTATTACTGGAAACACCATATATTTT.

This clonotype has ten or more counts. The V and J genes are TRBV11-1 and TRBJ1-1; 8 nucleotides agree with TRBD1. Trimming took 1 base from V and 5 from J; bases not matched to a gene: 6. This CDR3 comprises 15 residues. Germline CDR1 SGHAT, CDR2 FQDESV (reference sequence). This chain's CDR3 is CASSLGDRGGTEAFF. The CDR3 DNA follows: TGTGCCAGCAGCTTAGGCGACAGGGGAGGAACTGAAGCTTTCTTT.

This clonotype was seen ten or more times. The chain has TRBV28 and TRBJ1-1; 7 nucleotides agree with TRBD1. The CDR3 is made up of 16 amino acids. CDR1 is MDHEN, CDR2 SYDVKM, per germline. The trim removed 2 bases at V and 6 bases at J, leaving 12 bases unmatched. For the CDR3, the DNA is TGTGCCAGCAGTTTACAGGGGGTGGGGCGAGTGGCTGAAGCTTTCTTT. Encoded protein: CASSLQGVGRVAEAFF.

This chain links TRBV2 with TRBJ1-1; D gene uncertain. Between the trimmed V and J ends, which lost 5 bases and 2 bases, there was a span of 18 bases. Germline CDR1 SNHLY, CDR2 FYNNEI. This CDR3 spans 16 amino acids. The CDR3 is CASSIKGPGLNTEAFF. The CDR3 nucleotides are TGTGCCAGCAGTATCAAGGGCCCGGGATTAAACACTGAAGCTTTCTTT.

For this clonotype: A single base separates this from a much larger clone, so it may be a read error. The J gene is TRBJ2-7, the V gene TRBV11-3; the D gene is possibly TRBD2 (5 bases). Germline-derived CDR1 and CDR2 are SGHNT and YENEEA. The CDR3 sequence is 13 residues long. The CDR3 reads CASSGGILGELYF. In nucleotides, the CDR3 is TGTGCCAGCAGCGGTGGAATCCTTGGGGAGCTGTACTTC.

This clonotype was recorded many times. V and J are TRBV12-3 or TRBV12-4 and TRBJ1-1; no clear D. This CDR3 has 12 residues. The V gene lost 7 bases and the J gene lost 0 bases, with 6 bases spanning the gap. Here the CDR3 DNA reads TGTGCCAGCATCTCCATGAACACTGAAGCTTTCTTT. Amino acid sequence: CASISMNTEAFF.

This clonotype was seen more than once but under ten times. The chain has TRBV4-1 and TRBJ2-7; no clear D gene. This CDR3 contains 13 residues. V dropped 1 base and J dropped 0 bases, with 4 bases sitting between them. The germline gives CDR1 MGHRA, CDR2 YSYEKL. The CDR3 region is CASSQAISYEQYF. The CDR3 DNA sequence: TGCGCCAGCAGCCAAGCCATCTCCTACGAGCAGTACTTC.

This clonotype was detected a few times. The chain recombines TRBV11-2 with TRBJ2-7; 9 positions match TRBD2. Trimming at V came to 2 bases and at J to 2 bases, leaving 10 bases not matched to a gene. Germline lookup yields CDR1 SGHAT and CDR2 FQNNGV. The CDR3 length is 17 residues. CDR3 region: CASSLLIGGGEPYEQYF. Written as DNA, the CDR3 is TGTGCCAGCAGCTTATTAATTGGCGGGGGGGAACCCTACGAGCAGTACTTC.

A few counts support this clonotype. This chain connects TRBV19 to TRBJ1-1, with D unresolved. CDR1 and CDR2 from the germline V gene are LNHDA and SQIVND (reference sequence). This CDR3 has 11 residues. The V and J ends lost 11 bases and 2 bases respectively, with 9 bases between them. This CDR3 is CASLQNTEAFF. Here the CDR3 DNA reads TGTGCCTCCTTACAAAACACTGAAGCTTTCTTT.